This entry lists 19 T cell receptor beta chains sequenced from one sample in a study of T cells after yellow fever vaccination. TCRdb itself ran the 5' RACE reads through MiXCR, one entry per CDR3 protein. The sample consists of some 350,000 distinct CDR3 sequences, approximately 3.9% of them appearing once. The source was PBMCs, collected 5 days after the yellow fever booster vaccination. Receptor source: a man younger than 30 who received the YFV17D yellow fever vaccine.

In its sample, this clonotype was seen a few times. This rearrangement joins TRBV4-3 to TRBJ1-1; tentatively, D is TRBD1 (6 bases). The CDR3 is 15 residues long. Germline assignment: CDR1 LGHNA and CDR2 YSLEER. Trimming pared 4 bases from V and 7 bases from J, leaving 19 bases between. CDR3 sequence: CASSPRRGAFNEAFF. Written as DNA, the CDR3 is TGCGCCAGCAGCCCCCGGAGGGGGGCGTTTAATGAAGCTTTCTTT.

The table lists this clonotype with a few counts. This chain joins TRBV12-3 or TRBV12-4 and TRBJ1-3; a weak D match, TRBD1 (6 bases). V lost 4 bases and J lost 2, with 15 bases in between. This CDR3 is built from 16 residues. In DNA form, the CDR3 reads TGTGCCAGCAGTTCTACGGAGTGGACAGCTGGAAACACCATATATTTT. It specifies CASSSTEWTAGNTIYF.

The DNA for the CDR3 is TGTGCCAGCAGCTTGGGTGGGGTACGGGCGAATGAGCAGTTCTTC. It specifies CASSLGGVRANEQFF. V gene TRBV5-5 combines with J gene TRBJ2-1; D not certain. Trimming left V 0 bases short and J 7 bases short, with 14 bases between. CDR1 SGHKS and CDR2 YYEKEE come from the germline V gene (reference sequence). CDR3 length equals 15 residues.

There are many counts of this clonotype. This chain links TRBV12-3 or TRBV12-4 with TRBJ2-1; 9 positions match TRBD1. The CDR3 runs to 14 residues. V was clipped by 6 bases and J by 11 bases; unmatched bases: 11. DNA for the CDR3: TGTGCCAGCAGCCCCGCAGGGGGACAGGGCAAGCAGTTCTTC. It encodes CASSPAGGQGKQFF.

The J gene is TRBJ1-1, the V gene TRBV6-1; TRBD1 matches 8 bases. Germline-derived CDR1 and CDR2 are MNHNS and SASEGT. V lost 5 bases to trimming and J lost 2 bases; unmatched junction nucleotides: 7. The CDR3 runs to 15 residues. CDR3 region: CASSPSGTGNTEAFF. As DNA, the CDR3 is TGTGCCAGCAGTCCCTCCGGGACAGGAAACACTGAAGCTTTCTTT.

This clonotype was recorded many times. The chain carries TRBV7-9 and TRBJ1-1; D is ambiguous. Between the trimmed V and J ends, which lost 4 bases and 6 bases, there was a span of 6 bases. This CDR3 has 11 amino acids. Germline-derived CDR1 and CDR2 are SEHNR and FQNEAQ (reference sequence). The CDR3 bases are TGTGCCAGCAGCTATGCCCCTGAAGCTTTCTTT. Translated, it gives CASSYAPEAFF.

This clonotype was counted between two and nine times. The chain employs TRBV29-1 and TRBJ2-4; possibly TRBD1 or TRBD2 for D (5 bases each). The CDR3 is 12 residues long. Germline V gene lookup returns CDR1 SQVTM and CDR2 ANQGSEA. Deletions cut 4 bases from V and 5 bases from J, with 9 bases between. In nucleotides, the CDR3 is TGCAGCGTTGCTGAGGGGCAAAACATTCAGTACTTC. This codes for CSVAEGQNIQYF.

This clonotype appeared many times. This CDR3 is CASSWGPQVNQPQHF. DNA of the CDR3: TGTGCCAGCAGCTGGGGTCCCCAGGTCAATCAGCCCCAGCATTTT. The gene calls are TRBV7-2 and TRBJ1-5; no clear D. The V gene's germline CDR1 is SGHTA and CDR2 FQGNSA. This CDR3 is 15 amino acids long. Trimming removed 4 bases at V and 3 bases at J, with 13 bases between.

The J gene is TRBJ1-1, the V gene TRBV7-3; 9 bases fit TRBD1. The CDR3 has 14 residues. The V gene end was trimmed by 4 bases and the J gene end by 5 bases; junction bases not matched to a gene: 5. CDR1 is SGHTA, CDR2 FQGTGA, per germline. DNA of the CDR3: TGTGCCAGCAGCTCCTCCGGGACAGGGACTGAAGCTTTCTTT. This codes for CASSSSGTGTEAFF.

The rearrangement uses TRBV29-1 and TRBJ2-3, with D possibly being TRBD2 (7 bases). Trimming cost V 0 bases and J 1 base, with 11 bases left between them. Germline CDR1 SQVTM, CDR2 ANQGSEA. This CDR3 has 15 amino acids. This chain's CDR3 is CSVEEGRGGTDTQYF. In DNA form, the CDR3 reads TGCAGCGTTGAAGAAGGGAGGGGGGGCACAGATACGCAGTATTTT.

This clonotype occurred a few times. The V and J genes are TRBV5-1 and TRBJ2-2; D gene ambiguous. V lost 0 bases and J 3 bases, leaving 9 bases between the germline ends. The CDR3 loop spans 15 amino acids. Germline V CDR1 and CDR2: SGHRS, YFSETQ. CDR3 nucleotide sequence: TGCGCCAGCAGCTTGGACCAGGCCGACACCGGGGAGCTGTTTTTT. This sequence encodes CASSLDQADTGELFF. Variable domain in full (rest from reference TRBV5-1 and TRBJ2-2): KAGVTQTPRYLIKTRGQQVTLSCSPISGHRSVSWYQQTPGQGLQFLFEYFSETQRNKGNFPGRFSGRQFSNSRSEMNVSTLELGDSALYLCASSLDQADTGELFFGEGSRLTVL.

In this sample, this clonotype turned up many times. J is TRBJ2-7 and V is TRBV6-2 or TRBV6-3; tentatively, D is TRBD1 (5 bases). The V end was cut by 6 bases, the J end by 2 bases, with 11 bases between. CDR1 is MNHEY and CDR2 is SVGEGT in the germline V gene. This CDR3 contains 13 residues. The DNA of the CDR3 is TGTGCCAGCAGGCCCCCGGACACCTACGAGCAGTACGTC. It yields the protein CASRPPDTYEQYV.

The V gene is TRBV18, the J gene TRBJ2-7; D gene unclear. Germline values: CDR1 KGHSH, CDR2 LQKENI. The CDR3 runs 13 residues. V was cut by 0 bases and J by 2 bases, with 5 bases left in between. DNA of the CDR3: TGTGCCAGCTCACCACCTGGAGCCTACGAGCAGTACGTC. This sequence encodes CASSPPGAYEQYV.

This clonotype was counted only a few times. The CDR3 here is CASRPPEATSTDTQYF. In DNA, the CDR3 is TGTGCCAGCAGGCCCCCGGAGGCGACAAGCACAGATACGCAGTATTTT. The rearrangement links TRBV7-9 to TRBJ2-3; the D gene is possibly TRBD2 (5 bases). The CDR3 is 16 amino acids. Germline V gives CDR1 SEHNR, CDR2 FQNEAQ (reference sequence). V lost 6 bases and J 0 bases, leaving 16 bases between the germline ends.

This clonotype was detected a few times. The rearrangement joins TRBV6-1 to TRBJ2-7; the D gene is possibly TRBD2 (7 bases). Germline V gene sequence: CDR1 MNHNS, CDR2 SASEGT. The CDR3 is 14 amino acids. V was clipped by 1 base and J by 5 bases, with 12 bases between them. The CDR3 nucleotides are TGTGCCAGCAGTGAAGGGAGGGGGAGGGACGAGCAGTACTTC. This encodes CASSEGRGRDEQYF.

The table lists this clonotype with many counts. This rearrangement joins TRBV6-5 to TRBJ1-2; perhaps TRBD1 as D (6 bases). The V gene lost 6 bases and the J gene lost 6 bases, with 11 bases spanning the gap. The CDR3 length is 12 residues. Germline V gene lookup returns CDR1 MNHEY and CDR2 SVGAGI. The CDR3 protein is CASRGQLDGYTF. In DNA form, the CDR3 reads TGTGCCAGCAGAGGACAGCTCGATGGCTACACCTTC.

This clonotype was observed many times. Written as DNA, the CDR3 is TGTGCCAGCAGTGAATATACTAGCTCCTATAATTCACCCCTCCACTTT. Its translation is CASSEYTSSYNSPLHF. The V call is TRBV25-1, the J call TRBJ1-6; D gene ambiguous. Trimming removed 0 bases at V and 0 bases at J, with 6 bases between. The CDR3 has 16 amino acids. Germline V gene sequence: CDR1 MGHDK, CDR2 SYGVNS.

The sample holds a few counts of this clonotype. The genes are TRBV20-1 and TRBJ1-4; TRBD1 aligns across 8 bases. There are 13 residues in the CDR3. The junction had 7 bases not matched to a gene; V was cut back by 5 bases and J by 8 bases. Germline-derived CDR1 and CDR2 are DFQATT and SNEGSKA (reference sequence). The CDR3 region has the DNA TGCAGTGCTCAGGAGGGACAGGCCGAAAAACTGTTTTTT. Encoded protein: CSAQEGQAEKLFF.

This clonotype was seen a handful of times. The chain uses TRBV5-1 and TRBJ1-4; possibly TRBD1 for D (6 bases). The V gene's germline CDR1 is SGHRS and CDR2 YFSETQ. The ends were cut back, 1 base at V and 5 bases at J, with 9 bases in the middle. The CDR3 has 14 amino acids. The CDR3 region is CASSLRGINEKLFF. As DNA, the CDR3 is TGCGCCAGCAGCTTGAGGGGGATCAATGAAAAACTGTTTTTT.